These 32 T cell receptor beta chains were all obtained from the same sample, sequenced in a study of control samples from healthy donors and cancer patients. Repertoires were generated with immunoSEQ multiplex PCR, while TCRdb's copy carries only in-frame clones and drops some. This sample has around 140,000 clones, with 93% found just once. The sequenced sample consisted of blood. These receptors came from a man younger than 30 in good health.

The chain links TRBV5-4 to TRBJ2-5; weak D call: TRBD2 (5 bases). Trimming took 0 bases from V and 4 from J, leaving 13 bases between them. Germline V gene lookup returns CDR1 SGHNT and CDR2 YYREEE (reference sequence). The CDR3 sequence is 15 residues long. In DNA form, the CDR3 reads TGTGCCAGCAGCTTGGGAGGGAACTGGCGAGAGACCCAGTACTTC. Translated: CASSLGGNWRETQYF. The full variable domain, completed using reference TRBV5-4 and TRBJ2-5, is ETGVTQSPTHLIKTRGQQVTLRCSSQSGHNTVSWYQQALGQGPQFIFQYYREEENGRGNFPPRFSGLQFPNYSSELNVNALELDDSALYLCASSLGGNWRETQYFGPGTRLLVL.

In the case of this clone: The germline gene is not matched at one end of the junction; a read error may be the cause. The chain recombines TRBV7-7 with TRBJ2-5; TRBD2 agrees at 8 bases. Germline CDR1 is SSHAT and CDR2 is FNYEAQ (reference sequence). The CDR3 length is 15 residues. The CDR3 reads CASSLGGGLQETQYF. DNA of the CDR3: TGTGCTAGCAGCTTAGGCGGGGGGCTCCAAGAGACCCAGTACTTC.

The rearrangement links TRBV7-2 to TRBJ1-3, with unresolved D. CDR1 is SGHTA, CDR2 FQGNSA, per germline. This CDR3 comprises 14 residues. Between the trimmed V and J ends, which lost 4 bases and 0 bases, there was a span of 7 bases. The CDR3 reads CASSSSFSGNTIYF. In nucleotides, the CDR3 is TGTGCCAGCAGCTCCTCGTTCTCTGGAAACACCATATATTTT.

The chain joins TRBV10-2 to TRBJ2-7; tentative D call: TRBD2 (6 bases). CDR1 and CDR2 (germline): WSHSY, SAAADI. The CDR3 covers 14 residues. Trimming removed 4 bases from V and 4 bases from J, with 14 bases in between. CDR3 residues: CASSGGVVSYEQYF. The DNA of the CDR3 is TGCGCCAGCAGTGGGGGGGTTGTCAGTTACGAGCAGTACTTC.

The chain combines TRBV25-1 with TRBJ1-4; D remains unclear. There are 14 residues in the CDR3. CDR1 is MGHDK, CDR2 SYGVNS, per germline. Trimming took 4 bases from V and 0 from J, leaving 6 bases between them. The CDR3: CASSAWATNEKLFF. Written as DNA, the CDR3 is TGTGCCAGCAGTGCGTGGGCAACTAATGAAAAACTGTTTTTT.

The chain recombines TRBV19 with TRBJ2-5; TRBD2 matches at 13 bases. Germline V lookup: CDR1 LNHDA, CDR2 SQIVND (reference sequence). The CDR3 is made up of 16 amino acids. J was trimmed by 5 bases and V by 6 bases; bases with no gene match: 9. Here the CDR3 DNA reads TGTGCCAGTAGCCCCATTCGGACTAGCGGGAGTGAGACCCAGTACTTC. Encoded protein: CASSPIRTSGSETQYF.

V usage is TRBV24-1 and J usage is TRBJ1-1, with 7 nucleotides matching TRBD1. The CDR3 length is 13 residues. CDR1 KGHDR and CDR2 SFDVKD come from the germline V gene. V shed 4 bases and J 8 bases; nucleotides not matched to a gene: 6. The CDR3 reads CATSDGNRGEAFF. The DNA for the CDR3 is TGTGCCACCAGTGACGGAAACAGGGGCGAAGCTTTCTTT.

The J gene is TRBJ1-2, the V gene TRBV19; D remains ambiguous. The V end lost 8 bases, the J end lost 3 bases, and 16 bases lay between the germline ends. Germline CDR1 LNHDA, CDR2 SQIVND (reference sequence). The CDR3 consists of 14 residues. In DNA form, the CDR3 reads TGTGCCAGTTCAACTCTTATGTTGGACTATGGCTACACCTTC. This encodes CASSTLMLDYGYTF.

The V call is TRBV18, the J call TRBJ2-4; 15 bases agree with TRBD2. This CDR3 spans 18 amino acids. Looked up from germline, CDR1 is KGHSH and CDR2 is LQKENI. With V trimmed by 6 bases and J by 0 bases, 6 bases remained unmatched. As DNA, the CDR3 is TGTGCCAGCTCCTGGGGACTAGCGGGAGGCAGAGCCAAAAACATTCAGTACTTC. Protein sequence: CASSWGLAGGRAKNIQYF.

The CDR3 protein is CASTHTRDSGANVLTF. In DNA form, the CDR3 reads TGTGCCAGCACTCACACAAGGGACTCTGGGGCCAACGTCCTGACTTTC. The chain employs TRBV28 and TRBJ2-6; no definite D call. Germline V gene data show CDR1 as MDHEN and CDR2 as SYDVKM. V dropped 7 bases and J dropped 0 bases, with 13 bases sitting between them. The CDR3 loop spans 16 amino acids.

This chain's CDR3 is CASSLGDRAVEKLFF. Written as DNA, the CDR3 is TGCGCCAGCAGCTTGGGGGACAGGGCCGTCGAAAAACTGTTTTTT. The gene calls are TRBV5-1 and TRBJ1-4, with 9 bases that match TRBD1. The V gene end was trimmed by 0 bases and the J gene end by 8 bases; junction bases not matched to a gene: 5. This CDR3 contains 15 residues. Germline CDR1 is SGHRS and CDR2 is YFSETQ.

The chain recombines TRBV6-2 or TRBV6-3 with TRBJ2-7, with D unclear. Germline loops: CDR1 MNHEY, CDR2 SVGEGT. The CDR3 extends over 14 amino acids. Trimming left V 4 bases short and J 2 bases short, with 12 bases between. CDR3 nucleotides: TGTGCCAGCAGTTCCGACATTGCTCCCTACGAGCAGTACTTC. Translated: CASSSDIAPYEQYF.

The chain carries TRBV29-1 and TRBJ1-1, with D unclear. The CDR3 has 12 residues. V gave up 5 bases and J gave up 5 bases, with 12 bases separating them. Germline assignment: CDR1 SQVTM and CDR2 ANQGSEA. CDR3: CSVPAVGTEAFF. The CDR3 bases are TGCAGCGTTCCAGCAGTTGGAACTGAAGCTTTCTTT.

The rearrangement links TRBV11-2 to TRBJ2-1; no firm D call. V dropped 3 bases and J dropped 0 bases, with 6 bases sitting between them. Per germline, CDR1 SGHAT and CDR2 FQNNGV. The CDR3 runs 14 residues. The CDR3 coding sequence is TGTGCCAGCAGCTTGGTAAGCTCCTACAATGAGCAGTTCTTC. Protein product: CASSLVSSYNEQFF.

The rearrangement uses TRBV7-2 and TRBJ1-2; D possibly corresponds to TRBD1 (6 bases). This CDR3 has 14 amino acids. Germline assignment: CDR1 SGHTA and CDR2 FQGNSA. The V end lost 5 bases, the J end lost 8 bases, and 18 bases lay between the germline ends. The CDR3 spells CASSPSQGSSGYTF. The CDR3 DNA sequence: TGTGCCAGCAGCCCCAGCCAGGGGTCTTCAGGCTACACCTTC.

This clone has a handful of counts. The CDR3 spells CASSDGGVAEAFF. DNA of the CDR3: TGTGCCAGCAGTGATGGGGGGGTAGCTGAAGCTTTCTTT. The chain links TRBV2 to TRBJ1-1; D possibly corresponds to TRBD1 (5 bases). Germline V gene data show CDR1 as SNHLY and CDR2 as FYNNEI. Trimming removed 3 bases at V and 6 bases at J, with 11 bases between. The CDR3 extends over 13 amino acids.

J is TRBJ1-1 and V is TRBV9, with 9 bases lining up with TRBD1. With 3 bases clipped from V and 6 bases from J, the junction kept 12 bases outside the gene matches. The CDR3 is made up of 16 amino acids. The germline V gene has CDR1 SGDLS and CDR2 YYNGEE. CDR3 sequence (DNA): TGTGCCAGCAGCGCAAACCGGGACAGGGACCGCGCTGAAGCTTTCTTT. Translated, it gives CASSANRDRDRAEAFF.

V usage is TRBV27 and J usage is TRBJ1-1; D remains ambiguous. V lost 0 bases, J lost 4 bases, and 9 bases lay in between. The CDR3 extends over 14 amino acids. The V gene's germline CDR1 is MNHEY and CDR2 SMNVEV (reference sequence). CDR3 in amino acids: CASSLSPGLTEAFF. In DNA, the CDR3 is TGTGCCAGCAGTTTATCCCCCGGTCTCACTGAAGCTTTCTTT.

This rearrangement joins TRBV30 to TRBJ1-5; D is undetermined. Trimming removed 5 bases from V and 11 bases from J, with 22 bases in between. The CDR3 contains 14 residues. Germline CDR1 is GTSNPN and CDR2 is SVGIG (reference sequence). CDR3 sequence (DNA): TGTGCCTGGGGCGAAGGAGGGCTCGACGGAGCCCAGCATTTT. It yields the protein CAWGEGGLDGAQHF.

The V and J genes are TRBV27 and TRBJ1-1; D unclear. V was trimmed by 3 bases and J by 6 bases, leaving 20 bases between them. This CDR3 comprises 16 residues. CDR1 and CDR2 from the germline V gene are MNHEY and SMNVEV (reference sequence). This chain's CDR3 is CASSFLQNLRVSEAFF. The DNA of the CDR3 is TGTGCCAGCAGTTTTCTACAGAATCTGCGGGTGTCTGAAGCTTTCTTT.

The chain has TRBV10-3 and TRBJ2-7; D is possibly TRBD1 or TRBD2 (5 bases each). Trimming removed 3 bases from V and 5 bases from J, with 11 bases in between. Germline CDR1 reads ENHRY; CDR2 reads SYGVKD. This CDR3 contains 13 residues. The CDR3 sequence: CAISEWGMDEQYF. CDR3 in DNA: TGTGCCATCAGTGAATGGGGGATGGACGAGCAGTACTTC.

This chain connects TRBV3-1 (or the pseudogene TRBV3-2) to TRBJ2-1; 12 positions agree with TRBD2. Germline CDR1 and CDR2: LGHDT and YNNKEL (reference sequence). The CDR3 runs to 16 residues. V gave up 4 bases and J gave up 2 bases; unmatched junction bases: 3. CDR3 sequence (DNA): TGTGCCAGCAGCCCCGGACTAGCGGGAACCTACAATGAGCAGTTCTTC. Encoded protein: CASSPGLAGTYNEQFF.

The CDR3 spells CASSSSPWVYEQYF. CDR3 in DNA: TGTGCCAGCAGCTCGTCCCCGTGGGTCTACGAGCAGTACTTC. This chain uses TRBV5-4 with TRBJ2-7; no clear D gene. CDR3 length equals 14 residues. V lost 3 bases and J lost 3, with 13 bases in between. CDR1 is SGHNT, CDR2 YYREEE, per germline (reference sequence).

CDR3 sequence (DNA): TGTGCCAGCTCACCGCCGAAACAGGGTGTTGGAAGTTCACCCCTCCACTTT. It translates to CASSPPKQGVGSSPLHF. This sequence joins TRBV18 and TRBJ1-6; weak D call: TRBD1 (6 bases). CDR1 KGHSH and CDR2 LQKENI come from the germline V gene. The CDR3 has 17 amino acids. The V end was cut by 3 bases, the J end by 9 bases, with 21 bases between.

The chain has TRBV18 and TRBJ2-1; a weak D match, TRBD1 (5 bases). Trimming left V 2 bases short and J 4 bases short, with 15 bases between. CDR3 length: 16 amino acids. The germline V gene encodes CDR1 KGHSH and CDR2 LQKENI. CDR3 in DNA: TGTGCCAGCTCACCAGCAGGGTCTCGCCGATACAATGAGCAGTTCTTC. Protein sequence: CASSPAGSRRYNEQFF.

The chain links TRBV6-6 to TRBJ1-1; no firm D call. V lost 3 bases to trimming and J lost 3 bases, with 8 bases between them. CDR1 and CDR2 (germline): MNHNY, SVGAGI (reference sequence). The CDR3 has 13 amino acids. The CDR3 DNA follows: TGTGCCAGCAGTTATTTTGTCGACACTGAAGCTTTCTTT. This sequence encodes CASSYFVDTEAFF.

The V call is TRBV2, the J call TRBJ1-3; TRBD1 might be the D (5 bases). V was cut by 5 bases and J by 2 bases, with 16 bases left in between. The CDR3 runs to 16 residues. Per germline, CDR1 SNHLY and CDR2 FYNNEI. CDR3 coding DNA: TGTGCCAGCAGTCCCACGGGACCGGAGCCTGGAAACACCATATATTTT. This gives the protein CASSPTGPEPGNTIYF.

The rearrangement joins TRBV7-9 to TRBJ2-3; 8 nucleotides align to TRBD1. The germline V gene has CDR1 SEHNR and CDR2 FQNEAQ (reference sequence). The CDR3 is 15 residues long. Losses at the gene ends were 5 bases for V and 2 bases for J; bases not matched to a gene: 6. The CDR3 is CASSLGQGTTDTQYF. CDR3 coding DNA: TGTGCCAGCAGCCTCGGACAGGGCACCACAGATACGCAGTATTTT.

The chain uses TRBV24-1 and TRBJ2-5; 7 bases align to TRBD2. With 5 bases clipped from V and 7 bases from J, the junction kept 9 bases outside the gene matches. CDR1 and CDR2 (germline): KGHDR, SFDVKD. The CDR3 covers 14 residues. The CDR3 sequence: CATSASGTIRTQYF. The CDR3 nucleotides are TGTGCCACCAGTGCCTCCGGGACTATTCGGACCCAGTACTTC.

V usage is TRBV7-8 and J usage is TRBJ2-5; no clear D. Germline V gene data show CDR1 as SGHVS and CDR2 as FQNEAQ. V was clipped by 0 bases and J by 3 bases, with 11 bases between them. The CDR3 consists of 15 residues. CDR3 in amino acids: CASSLAGPPEETQYF. CDR3 sequence (DNA): TGTGCCAGCAGCTTAGCGGGTCCGCCAGAAGAGACCCAGTACTTC.

This chain connects TRBV5-1 to TRBJ1-3; D unresolved. Trimming took 0 bases from V and 0 from J, leaving 10 bases between them. CDR3 size: 16 residues. Germline CDR1 reads SGHRS; CDR2 reads YFSETQ. For the CDR3, the DNA is TGCGCCAGCAGCTTGGAGGTGATTGACTCTGGAAACACCATATATTTT. Encoded protein: CASSLEVIDSGNTIYF.

The rearrangement links TRBV27 to TRBJ1-4; D ambiguous. The CDR3 extends over 13 amino acids. V dropped 5 bases and J dropped 0 bases, with 4 bases sitting between them. Germline V gene lookup returns CDR1 MNHEY and CDR2 SMNVEV (reference sequence). CDR3 DNA: TGTGCCAGCAGTGGGGCAACTAATGAAAAACTGTTTTTT. This encodes CASSGATNEKLFF.